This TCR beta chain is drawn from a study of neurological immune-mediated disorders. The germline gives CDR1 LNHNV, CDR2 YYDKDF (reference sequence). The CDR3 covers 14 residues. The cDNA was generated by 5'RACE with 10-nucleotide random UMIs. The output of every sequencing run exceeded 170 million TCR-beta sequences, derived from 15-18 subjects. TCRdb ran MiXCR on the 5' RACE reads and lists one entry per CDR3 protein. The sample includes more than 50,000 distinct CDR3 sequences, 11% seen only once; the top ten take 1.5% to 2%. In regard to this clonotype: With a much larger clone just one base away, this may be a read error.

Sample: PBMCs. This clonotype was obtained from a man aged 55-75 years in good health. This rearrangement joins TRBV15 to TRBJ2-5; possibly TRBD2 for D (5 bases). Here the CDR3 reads CVTSRDFRRETQYF. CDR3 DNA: TGTGTCACCAGCAGAGATTTTAGGAGGGAGACCCAGTACTTC. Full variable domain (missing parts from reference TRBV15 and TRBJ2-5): DAMVIQNPRYQVTQFGKPVTLSCSQTLNHNVMYWYQQKSSQAPKLLFHYYDKDFNNEADTPDNFQSRRPNTSFCFLDIRSPGLGDTAMYLCVTSRDFRRETQYFGPGTRLLVL.